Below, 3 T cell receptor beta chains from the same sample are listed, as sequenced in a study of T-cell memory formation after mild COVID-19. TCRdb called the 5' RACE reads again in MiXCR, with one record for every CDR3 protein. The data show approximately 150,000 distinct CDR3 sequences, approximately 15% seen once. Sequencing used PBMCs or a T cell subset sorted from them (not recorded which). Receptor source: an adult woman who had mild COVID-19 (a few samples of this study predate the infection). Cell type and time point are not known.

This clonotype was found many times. CDR3 coding DNA: TGTGCCACCAGCAGCGGCTTCGGGACTGGAGAGACCCAGTACTTC. Residues: CATSSGFGTGETQYF. This chain connects TRBV15 to TRBJ2-5, with a possible D match to TRBD2 (6 bases). The CDR3 spans 15 residues. CDR1 and CDR2 from the germline V gene are LNHNV and YYDKDF (reference sequence). Trimming left V 3 bases short and J 4 bases short, with 15 bases between.

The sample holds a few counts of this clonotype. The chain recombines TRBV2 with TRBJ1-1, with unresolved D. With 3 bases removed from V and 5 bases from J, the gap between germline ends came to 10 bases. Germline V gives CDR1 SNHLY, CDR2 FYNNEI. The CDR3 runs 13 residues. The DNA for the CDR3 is TGTGCCAGCAGTGAGAGGTTTGCGACTGAAGCTTTCTTT. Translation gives CASSERFATEAFF. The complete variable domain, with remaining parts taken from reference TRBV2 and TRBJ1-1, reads EPEVTQTPSHQVTQMGQEVILRCVPISNHLYFYWYRQILGQKVEFLVSFYNNEISEKSEIFDDQFSVERPDGSNFTLKIRSTKLEDSAMYFCASSERFATEAFFGQGTRLTVV.

CDR3 protein: CASSPLIIKRGSGETQYF. DNA for the CDR3: TGTGCCAGCTCACCACTCATTATCAAGCGGGGAAGTGGGGAGACCCAGTACTTC. The genes are TRBV18 and TRBJ2-5; 7 bases fit TRBD2. The CDR3 consists of 18 residues. Germline loops: CDR1 KGHSH, CDR2 LQKENI. V was pared by 1 base and J by 5 bases, with 16 bases of the junction left unmatched.